This record concerns one T cell receptor beta chain sequence. Its antigen remains unidentified. In germline, CDR1 is MDHEN, CDR2 SYDVKM. The CDR3 has 13 amino acids. These data come from a study of monozygotic twins with inflammatory bowel disease. Findings of the study overall: Comparison of concordant versus discordant twins revealed no difference in repertoire similarity, possibly due to limited power. Evidence failed to back one strong IBD-linked signal or clonotype.

From approximately 3,500 ng of total RNA, each TCR library was prepared. Researchers put TCRalpha and TCRbeta cDNA through two nested PCRs lasting approximately 16 and 9 cycles. TCRdb reworked the 5' RACE reads into one entry per CDR3 protein, no DNA. The record lists fewer than 200,000 distinct CDR3 sequences, of which the ten most abundant hold 2.4%. The source is a human donor with ulcerative colitis or Crohn's disease, or a healthy co-twin of an affected twin (not recorded which). Input material: blood. The chain uses TRBV28 and TRBJ2-3; the TRBD1 assignment by TCRdb is unverifiable without DNA. The chain's CDR3 is CASSPPATDTQYF.